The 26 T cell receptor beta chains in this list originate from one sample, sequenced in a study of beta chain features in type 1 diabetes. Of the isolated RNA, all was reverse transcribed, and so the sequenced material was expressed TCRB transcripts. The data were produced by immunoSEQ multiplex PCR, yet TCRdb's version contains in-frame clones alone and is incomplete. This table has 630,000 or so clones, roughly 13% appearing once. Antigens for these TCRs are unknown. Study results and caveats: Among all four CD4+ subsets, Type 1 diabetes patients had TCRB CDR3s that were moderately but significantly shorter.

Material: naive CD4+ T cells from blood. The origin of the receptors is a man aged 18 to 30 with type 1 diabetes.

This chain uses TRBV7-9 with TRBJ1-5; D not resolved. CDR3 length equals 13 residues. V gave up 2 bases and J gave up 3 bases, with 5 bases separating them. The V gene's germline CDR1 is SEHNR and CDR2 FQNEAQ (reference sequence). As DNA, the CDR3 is TGTGCCAGCAGCTTAAGAGCCAATCAGCCCCAGCATTTT. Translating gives CASSLRANQPQHF.

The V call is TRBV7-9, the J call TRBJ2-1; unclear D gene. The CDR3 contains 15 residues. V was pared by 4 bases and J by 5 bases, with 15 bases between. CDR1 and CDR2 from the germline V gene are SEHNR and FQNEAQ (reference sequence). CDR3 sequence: CASSSLDMGNNEQFF. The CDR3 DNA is TGTGCCAGCAGCTCCCTAGATATGGGCAACAATGAGCAGTTCTTC.

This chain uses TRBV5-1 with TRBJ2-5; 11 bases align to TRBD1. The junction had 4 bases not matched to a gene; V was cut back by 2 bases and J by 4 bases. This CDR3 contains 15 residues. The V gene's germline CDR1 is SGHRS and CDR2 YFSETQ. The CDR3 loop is CASSFAGTGGETQYF. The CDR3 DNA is TGCGCCAGCAGCTTCGCCGGGACAGGGGGAGAGACCCAGTACTTC.

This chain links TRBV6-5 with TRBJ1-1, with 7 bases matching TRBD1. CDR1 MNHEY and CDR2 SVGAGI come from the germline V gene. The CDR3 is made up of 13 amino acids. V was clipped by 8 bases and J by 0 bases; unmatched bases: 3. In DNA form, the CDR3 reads TGTGCCAGCTCCGGGACAGTGAACACTGAAGCTTTCTTT. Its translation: CASSGTVNTEAFF.

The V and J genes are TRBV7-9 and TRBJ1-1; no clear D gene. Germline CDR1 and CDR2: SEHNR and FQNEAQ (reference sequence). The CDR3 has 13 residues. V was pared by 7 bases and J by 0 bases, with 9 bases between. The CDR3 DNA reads TGTGCCAGCAACTCGTGGGTGAACACTGAAGCTTTCTTT. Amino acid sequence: CASNSWVNTEAFF. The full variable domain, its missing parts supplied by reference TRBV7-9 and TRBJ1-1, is DTGVSQNPRHKITKRGQNVTFRCDPISEHNRLYWYRQTLGQGPEFLTYFQNEAQLEKSRLLSDRFSAERPKGSFSTLEIQRTEQGDSAMYLCASNSWVNTEAFFGQGTRLTVV.

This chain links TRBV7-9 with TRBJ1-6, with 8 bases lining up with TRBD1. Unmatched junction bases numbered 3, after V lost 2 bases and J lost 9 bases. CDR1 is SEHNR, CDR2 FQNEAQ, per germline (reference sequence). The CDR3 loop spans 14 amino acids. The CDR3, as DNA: TGTGCCAGCAGCTTAACGGACAGGGCTTCACCCCTCCACTTT. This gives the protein CASSLTDRASPLHF.

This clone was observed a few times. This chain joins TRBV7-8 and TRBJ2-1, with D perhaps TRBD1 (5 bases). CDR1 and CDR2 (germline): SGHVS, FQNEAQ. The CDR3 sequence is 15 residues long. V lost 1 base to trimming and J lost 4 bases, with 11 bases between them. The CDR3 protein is CASSLEGSPYNEQFF. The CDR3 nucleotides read TGTGCCAGCAGCTTAGAGGGGTCCCCTTACAATGAGCAGTTCTTC.

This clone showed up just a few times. CDR3 sequence reads: CASSRRGLETQYF. DNA for the CDR3: TGTGCCAGCAGCCGAAGGGGGTTAGAGACCCAGTACTTC. The V call is TRBV9, the J call TRBJ2-5; weak D call: TRBD1 (6 bases). The CDR3 runs 13 residues. Trimming pared 4 bases from V and 4 bases from J, leaving 11 bases between. Germline loops: CDR1 SGDLS, CDR2 YYNGEE.

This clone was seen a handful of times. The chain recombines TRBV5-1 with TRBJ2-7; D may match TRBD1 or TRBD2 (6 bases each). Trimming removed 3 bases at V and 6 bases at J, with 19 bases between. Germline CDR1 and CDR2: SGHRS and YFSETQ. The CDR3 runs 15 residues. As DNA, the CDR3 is TGCGCCAGCAGCTCCTCGACAGGTCTGGGACTCGAGCAGTACTTC. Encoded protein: CASSSSTGLGLEQYF.

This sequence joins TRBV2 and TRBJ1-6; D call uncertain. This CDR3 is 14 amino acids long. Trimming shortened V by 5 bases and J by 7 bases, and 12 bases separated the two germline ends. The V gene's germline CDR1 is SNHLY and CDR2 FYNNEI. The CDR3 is CASSSIAGNSPLHF. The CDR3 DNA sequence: TGTGCCAGCAGTTCTATTGCGGGCAATTCACCCCTCCACTTT.

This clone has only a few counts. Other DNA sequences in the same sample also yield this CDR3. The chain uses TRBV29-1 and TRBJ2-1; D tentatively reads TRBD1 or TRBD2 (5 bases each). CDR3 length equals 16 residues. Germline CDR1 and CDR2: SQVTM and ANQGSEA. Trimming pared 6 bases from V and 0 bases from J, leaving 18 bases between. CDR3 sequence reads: CSVETGTASSYNEQFF. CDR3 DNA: TGCAGCGTGGAGACCGGGACGGCCAGCTCCTACAATGAGCAGTTCTTC.

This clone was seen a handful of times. As DNA, the CDR3 is TGCAGCGCCTTGGCAGGGGCTCGAACAGATACGCAGTATTTT. Translating gives CSALAGARTDTQYF. The rearrangement uses TRBV29-1 and TRBJ2-3, with a tentative D call TRBD1 (6 bases). Germline V gene lookup returns CDR1 SQVTM and CDR2 ANQGSEA. The CDR3 covers 14 residues. Trimming removed 7 bases from V and 3 bases from J, with 17 bases in between.

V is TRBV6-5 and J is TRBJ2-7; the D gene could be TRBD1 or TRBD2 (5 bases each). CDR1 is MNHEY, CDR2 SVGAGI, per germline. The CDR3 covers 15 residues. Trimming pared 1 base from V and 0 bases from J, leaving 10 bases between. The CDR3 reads CASSYYKGSSYEQYF. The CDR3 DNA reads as TGTGCCAGCAGTTACTACAAGGGGAGCTCCTACGAGCAGTACTTC.

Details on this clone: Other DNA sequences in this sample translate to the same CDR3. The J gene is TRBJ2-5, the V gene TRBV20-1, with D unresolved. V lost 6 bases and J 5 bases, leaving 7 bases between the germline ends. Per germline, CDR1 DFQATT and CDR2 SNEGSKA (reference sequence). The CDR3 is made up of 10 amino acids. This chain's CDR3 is CSAEKETQYF. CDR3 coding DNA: TGCAGTGCCGAAAAGGAGACCCAGTACTTC.

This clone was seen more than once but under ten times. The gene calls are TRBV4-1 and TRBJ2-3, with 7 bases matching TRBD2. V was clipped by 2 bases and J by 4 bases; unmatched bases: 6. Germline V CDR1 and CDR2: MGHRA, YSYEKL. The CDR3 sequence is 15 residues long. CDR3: CASSQPRTRSDTQYF. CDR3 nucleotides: TGCGCCAGCAGCCAACCCCGGACTAGATCAGATACGCAGTATTTT.

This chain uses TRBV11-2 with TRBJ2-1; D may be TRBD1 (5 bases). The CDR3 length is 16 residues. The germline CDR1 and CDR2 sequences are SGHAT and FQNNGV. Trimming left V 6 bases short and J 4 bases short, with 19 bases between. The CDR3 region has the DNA TGTGCCAGCAGTCCTCAGCCCAGGGCGGAATACAATGAGCAGTTCTTC. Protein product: CASSPQPRAEYNEQFF.

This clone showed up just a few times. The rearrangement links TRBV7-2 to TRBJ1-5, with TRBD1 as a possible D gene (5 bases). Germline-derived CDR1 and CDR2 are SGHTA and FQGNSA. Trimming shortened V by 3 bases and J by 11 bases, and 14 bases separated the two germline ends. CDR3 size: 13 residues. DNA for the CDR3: TGTGCCAGCAGCTTGGCAGGGTCGGAGGCCCAGCATTTT. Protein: CASSLAGSEAQHF.

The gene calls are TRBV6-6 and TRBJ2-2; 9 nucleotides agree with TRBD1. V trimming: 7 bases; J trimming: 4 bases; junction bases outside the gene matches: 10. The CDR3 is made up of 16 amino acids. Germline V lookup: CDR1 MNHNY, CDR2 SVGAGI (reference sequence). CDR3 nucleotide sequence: TGTGCCAGCATTAGGGTGGGACAGGGAGCCACCGGGGAGCTGTTTTTT. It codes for CASIRVGQGATGELFF.

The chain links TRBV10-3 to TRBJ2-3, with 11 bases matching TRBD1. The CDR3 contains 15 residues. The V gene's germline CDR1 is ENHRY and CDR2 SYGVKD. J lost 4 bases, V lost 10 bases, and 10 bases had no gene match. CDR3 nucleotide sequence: TGTGCCACCTGGACAGGGGGCAATATAGCAGATACGCAGTATTTT. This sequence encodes CATWTGGNIADTQYF.

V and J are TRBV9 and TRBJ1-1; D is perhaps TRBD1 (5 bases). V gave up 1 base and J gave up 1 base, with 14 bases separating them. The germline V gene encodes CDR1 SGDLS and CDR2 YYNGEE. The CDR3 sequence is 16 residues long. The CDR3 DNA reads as TGTGCCAGCAGCGTATCGGGGGGTATGAGGAACACTGAAGCTTTCTTT. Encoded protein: CASSVSGGMRNTEAFF. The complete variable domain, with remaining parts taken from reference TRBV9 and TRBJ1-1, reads DSGVTQTPKHLITATGQRVTLRCSPRSGDLSVYWYQQSLDQGLQFLIQYYNGEERAKGNILERFSAQQFPDLHSELNLSSLELGDSALYFCASSVSGGMRNTEAFFGQGTRLTVV.

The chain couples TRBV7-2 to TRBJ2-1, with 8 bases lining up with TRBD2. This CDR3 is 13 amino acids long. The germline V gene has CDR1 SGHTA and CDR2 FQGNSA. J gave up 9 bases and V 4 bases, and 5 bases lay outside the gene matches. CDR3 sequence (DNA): TGTGCCAGCAGCTCCCACCGGGGGGGTGAGCAGTTCTTC. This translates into CASSSHRGGEQFF. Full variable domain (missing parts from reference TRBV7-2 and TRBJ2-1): GAGVSQSPSNKVTEKGKDVELRCDPISGHTALYWYRQSLGQGLEFLIYFQGNSAPDKSGLPSDRFSAERTGGSVSTLTIQRTQQEDSAVYLCASSSHRGGEQFFGPGTRLTVL.

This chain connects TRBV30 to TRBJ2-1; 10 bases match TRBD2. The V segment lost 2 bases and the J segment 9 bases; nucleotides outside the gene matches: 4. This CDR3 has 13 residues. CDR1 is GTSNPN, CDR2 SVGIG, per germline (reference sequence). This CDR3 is CAWSWVAGGEQFF. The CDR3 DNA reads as TGTGCCTGGAGTTGGGTAGCGGGAGGTGAGCAGTTCTTC. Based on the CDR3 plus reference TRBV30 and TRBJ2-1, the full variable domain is SQTIHQWPATLVQPVGSPLSLECTVEGTSNPNLYWYRQAAGRGLQLLFYSVGIGQISSEVPQNLSASRPQDRQFILSSKKLLLSDSGFYLCAWSWVAGGEQFFGPGTRLTVL.

CDR3 nucleotides: TGTGCCAGCAGTTTAGGGGCTGTAGGGAACACTGAAGCTTTCTTT. Translated, it gives CASSLGAVGNTEAFF. The rearrangement uses TRBV27 and TRBJ1-1, with D possibly TRBD1 on 5 matching bases. This CDR3 region has 15 residues. Between the trimmed V and J ends, which lost 2 bases and 1 base, there was a span of 11 bases. CDR1 is MNHEY and CDR2 is SMNVEV in the germline V gene (reference sequence).

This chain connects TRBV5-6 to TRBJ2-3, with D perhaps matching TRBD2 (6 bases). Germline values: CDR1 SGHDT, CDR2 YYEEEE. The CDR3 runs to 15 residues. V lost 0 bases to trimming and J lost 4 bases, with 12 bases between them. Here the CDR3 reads CASSLAGSGSDTQYF. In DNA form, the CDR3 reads TGTGCCAGCAGCTTGGCCGGGAGCGGGTCAGATACGCAGTATTTT.

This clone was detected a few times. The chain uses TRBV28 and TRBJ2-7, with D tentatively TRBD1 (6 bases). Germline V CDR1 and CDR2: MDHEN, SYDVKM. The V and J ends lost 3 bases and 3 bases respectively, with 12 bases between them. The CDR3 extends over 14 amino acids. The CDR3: CASSLVGTSYEQYF. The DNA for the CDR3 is TGTGCCAGCAGTTTGGTTGGGACAAGCTACGAGCAGTACTTC. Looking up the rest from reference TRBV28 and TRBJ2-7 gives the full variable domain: DVKVTQSSRYLVKRTGEKVFLECVQDMDHENMFWYRQDPGLGLRLIYFSYDVKMKEKGDIPEGYSVSREKKERFSLILESASTNQTSMYLCASSLVGTSYEQYFGPGTRLTVT.

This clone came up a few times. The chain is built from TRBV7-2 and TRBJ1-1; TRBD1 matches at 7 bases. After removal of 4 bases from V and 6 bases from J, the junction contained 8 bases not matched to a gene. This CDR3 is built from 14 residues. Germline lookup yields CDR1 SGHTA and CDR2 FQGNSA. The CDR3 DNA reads TGTGCCAGCAGCTACCGACAGGGTTACCCTGAAGCTTTCTTT. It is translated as CASSYRQGYPEAFF.